This T cell receptor beta chain derives from a study of T cell responses to AZD1222 COVID-19 vaccine. On this clone itself: Its target is unknown.

Broader study findings: An increase in Spike-specific TCR breadth and depth was observed after two AZD1222 doses.

Trimming took 4 bases from V and 2 from J; bases not matched to a gene: 2. Germline-derived CDR1 and CDR2 are SEHNR and FQNEAQ (reference sequence). The CDR3 consists of 14 residues. Repertoires were generated with immunoSEQ multiplex PCR, while TCRdb's copy carries only in-frame clones and drops some. The sample lists approximately 85,000 clones, about 86% occurring once. The rearrangement uses TRBV7-9 and TRBJ2-7, with 10 bases fitting TRBD1. The sequenced sample was peripheral blood, obtained on day 0 of AZD1222 vaccination. This TCR derives from an adult in good health. The CDR3 bases are TGTGCCAGCAGCTCGGGACAGGGGACCTACGAGCAGTACTTC. It yields the protein CASSSGQGTYEQYF.